This entry lists 17 T cell receptor beta chains sequenced from one sample in a study of regulatory T cells in long-lasting Graves disease (dated by TCRdb to 2020 to 2023). The time point label here, explained by the study, means: persistent/refractory GD, antithyroid drugs over 5 years with positive TRAb. For both TCR sequencing and RNA sequencing, RNA was extracted from PBMCs in TRIzol. Library creation used multiplex PCR. Reads for this sample came from an Illumina HiSeq 4000. To build TCR beta libraries, CDR3 regions were amplified by Arm-PCR using iRepertoire HTBI primers. TCRdb redid the processing of the public reads, applying fastp at Q25 and MiXCR, and retained in-frame beta chains. Rows with a matching CDR3 protein are joined into one entry that keeps the most common DNA and genes. The sample table holds around 400,000 distinct CDR3 sequences, of which around 22% were seen once. Of the sample, roughly 28% is held by the ten largest clones.

The sample in question was peripheral blood mononuclear cells (PBMCs), obtained when the disease was refractory, from a patient treated with antithyroid drugs. Source of these receptors: a female donor with Graves disease.

CDR3 DNA: TGTGCCAGCAGTTACCCAAAGCGGGCTGGATCCTACGAGCAGTACTTC. Its translation is CASSYPKRAGSYEQYF. The rearrangement joins TRBV6-5 to TRBJ2-7; D perhaps matches TRBD2 (6 bases). This CDR3 contains 16 residues. Deletions cut 2 bases from V and 1 base from J, with 15 bases between. From germline, CDR1 is MNHEY and CDR2 SVGAGI.

On this clonotype: A much more abundant neighbour one base away suggests this may be a read error. This chain links TRBV28 with TRBJ2-7, with TRBD2 identical over 10 bases. CDR1 is MDHEN and CDR2 is SYDVKM in the germline V gene. CDR3 length: 15 amino acids. The CDR3 spells CASSRGLAYAYKQYF. CDR3 nucleotides: TGTGCCAGCAGTAGGGGACTAGCGTATGCCTACAAGCAGTACTTC.

V and J are TRBV6-1 and TRBJ2-5; no clear D gene. The CDR3 consists of 15 residues. Deletions cut 7 bases from V and 1 base from J, with 16 bases between. Germline CDR1 is MNHNS and CDR2 is SASEGT. The CDR3 DNA reads TGTGCCAGCAACCTCTTTCACGCAGTCCAAGAGACCCAGTACTTC. Its translation: CASNLFHAVQETQYF.

This clonotype appeared once. The V call is TRBV20-1, the J call TRBJ1-2; D possibly corresponds to TRBD1 (5 bases). The CDR3 is 14 residues long. The germline V gene has CDR1 DFQATT and CDR2 SNEGSKA (reference sequence). Trimming removed 3 bases at V and 13 bases at J, with 24 bases between. The CDR3 coding sequence is TGCAGTGCTAGGAGCGTACCGGGACTCCTAGGGGCCACCTTC. It encodes CSARSVPGLLGATF.

The genes are TRBV30 and TRBJ1-2, with D perhaps matching TRBD1 (6 bases). The germline gives CDR1 GTSNPN, CDR2 SVGIG (reference sequence). The CDR3 loop spans 14 amino acids. The ends were cut back, 3 bases at V and 5 bases at J, with 16 bases in the middle. CDR3 bases: TGTGCCTGGAGAAAACAGGGTTTCCCTTATGGCTACACCTTC. Translated, it gives CAWRKQGFPYGYTF.

This clonotype turned up a few times. A far larger clone is one nucleotide away, so this likely arose from a read error. The genes are TRBV7-2 and TRBJ1-6, with D perhaps matching TRBD1 (5 bases). V shed 3 bases and J shed 0 bases, with 12 bases lying between them. The CDR3 has 17 residues. Germline assignment: CDR1 SGHTA and CDR2 FQGNSA. CDR3 residues: CASSLGPQSSYNSPLHF. DNA for the CDR3: TGTGCCAGCAGCTTGGGACCGCAGAGCTCCTATAATTCACCCCTCCACTTT.

This clonotype was recorded at least ten times. This CDR3 reads CASSEGGGTKAFF. The CDR3 bases are TGTGCCAGCAGTGAAGGGGGGGGAACGAAAGCTTTCTTT. The chain carries TRBV6-1 and TRBJ1-1; D possibly corresponds to TRBD1 (5 bases). V lost 1 base, J lost 9 bases, and 12 bases lay in between. This CDR3 spans 13 amino acids. CDR1 is MNHNS, CDR2 SASEGT, per germline.

The gene calls are TRBV7-2 and TRBJ2-1; 9 bases match TRBD1. The germline CDR1 and CDR2 sequences are SGHTA and FQGNSA. J was trimmed by 10 bases and V by 2 bases; bases with no gene match: 15. The CDR3 totals 17 residues. CDR3 DNA sequence: TGTGCCAGCAGCTTAAGGTTTATGGGACAGGGCGCCATGGAGCAGTTCTTC. Translation gives CASSLRFMGQGAMEQFF.

This clonotype was recorded a few times. The V and J genes are TRBV29-1 and TRBJ2-7; D remains unclear. The CDR3 sequence is 13 residues long. From germline, CDR1 is SQVTM and CDR2 ANQGSEA. Trimming cost V 4 bases and J 0 bases, with 10 bases left between them. The chain's CDR3 is CSVGGPGSYEQYF. In nucleotides, the CDR3 is TGCAGCGTTGGAGGCCCAGGCTCCTACGAGCAGTACTTC.

The gene calls are TRBV7-2 and TRBJ2-5; a possible D gene is TRBD2 (5 bases). CDR1 SGHTA and CDR2 FQGNSA come from the germline V gene. Trimming shortened V by 1 base and J by 3 bases, and 9 bases separated the two germline ends. The CDR3 contains 14 residues. CDR3 residues: CASSLVRGKETQYF. CDR3 nucleotide sequence: TGTGCCAGCAGCTTAGTTAGAGGGAAAGAGACCCAGTACTTC.

The chain has TRBV19 and TRBJ1-1; D is unresolved. CDR1 is LNHDA, CDR2 SQIVND, per germline (reference sequence). Trimming took off 6 bases at V and 1 base at J, with 12 bases between the two ends. The CDR3 covers 14 residues. The CDR3 bases are TGTGCCAGTAGACGTCGGACGGGGAACACTGAAGCTTTCTTT. Translation: CASRRRTGNTEAFF.

This chain joins TRBV10-3 and TRBJ2-7, with D tentatively TRBD1 (6 bases). Germline CDR1 and CDR2: ENHRY and SYGVKD. V shed 8 bases and J shed 0 bases, with 11 bases lying between them. CDR3 length equals 13 residues. The CDR3 DNA reads TGTGCCATCGGTAAAGGGGGCTCCTACGAGCAGTACTTC. This sequence encodes CAIGKGGSYEQYF.

As regards this clonotype: The conserved phenylalanine or tryptophan is not found at the CDR3 terminus, so this likely reflects a read error. V is TRBV20-1 and J is TRBJ2-7; 10 bases are shared with TRBD1. J gave up 5 bases and V 6 bases, and 4 bases lay outside the gene matches. Per the germline V gene, CDR1 is DFQATT and CDR2 is SNEGSKA (reference sequence). The CDR3 has 12 amino acids. CDR3 DNA: TGCAGTGCCGGACAGGGGGGAGACGAGCAGTACTCC. Translation: CSAGQGGDEQYS.

This chain uses TRBV7-3 with TRBJ1-2, with 9 bases fitting TRBD1. Germline CDR1 reads SGHTA; CDR2 reads FQGTGA. The CDR3 has 16 residues. The trim removed 2 bases at V and 4 bases at J, leaving 8 bases unmatched. CDR3 in amino acids: CASSLGTGGSIYGYTF. The CDR3 DNA reads TGTGCCAGCAGCTTAGGCACAGGGGGCTCTATCTATGGCTACACCTTC.

V and J are TRBV10-3 and TRBJ2-5; tentatively, D is TRBD1 (6 bases). CDR3 length: 15 residues. The V end lost 0 bases, the J end lost 5 bases, and 13 bases lay between the germline ends. Germline V gives CDR1 ENHRY, CDR2 SYGVKD. CDR3 nucleotides: TGTGCCATCAGTGAGTCGAAAAGGCAGGGGGAGACCCAGTACTTC. This translates into CAISESKRQGETQYF.

The genes are TRBV20-1 and TRBJ1-5, with 7 bases fitting TRBD1. CDR3 length equals 14 residues. V lost 5 bases to trimming and J lost 2 bases; unmatched junction nucleotides: 6. Germline loops: CDR1 DFQATT, CDR2 SNEGSKA (reference sequence). The CDR3 DNA sequence: TGCAGTGCTCACAGACAGGGAGGCAATCAGCCCCAGCATTTT. It translates to CSAHRQGGNQPQHF.

The chain recombines TRBV18 with TRBJ2-5; no clear D. V was clipped by 0 bases and J by 5 bases, with 13 bases between them. The CDR3 runs to 15 residues. Germline CDR1 KGHSH, CDR2 LQKENI. CDR3 loop: CASSPPYRTLETQYF. The CDR3 DNA reads as TGTGCCAGCTCACCACCGTACAGAACTTTGGAGACCCAGTACTTC.